This TCR beta chain stems from a study of shared clonotypes between healthy human individuals. Study outcomes and limitations: The represented genetic and exposure-history diversity was limited by the small number of donors.

Once extracted for a subset, genomic DNA was divided evenly among several immunoSEQ plates. Each replicate PCR on the sorted subsets used about 0.2 ug DNA (around 30,000 T cell genomes). Some clones are missing from TCRdb's copy, which holds only in-frame ones; the method was immunoSEQ multiplex PCR. Of more than 1,200,000 clones in the sample, about 98.5% were seen once. Regarding this clone: Its antigen is unidentified.

V was pared by 4 bases and J by 5 bases, with 12 bases between. Germline CDR1 reads MDHEN; CDR2 reads SYDVKM. This CDR3 contains 13 residues. The sequence came from a man younger than 40 in good health. This chain uses TRBV28 with TRBJ2-7; D is unclear. The source material was naive CD4+ T cells sorted from blood. The subset: CD45RA+ positively selected. This CDR3 is CASSYLDGHEQYF. The CDR3 DNA reads as TGTGCCAGCAGTTACCTGGACGGGCACGAGCAGTACTTC.